The 22 T cell receptor beta chains reported below all come from one sample, sequenced in a study of blood T cell repertoires in COVID-19. Profiling relied on immunoSEQ multiplex PCR, and the TCRdb table lists in-frame clones only, not all of them. The repertoire holds a few hundred thousand clones, with about 88% as singletons. The specimen was peripheral blood. The source is a human donor in a cohort sampled during active COVID-19.

V and J are TRBV5-1 and TRBJ1-5; no clear D gene. V shed 0 bases and J shed 0 bases, with 7 bases lying between them. Germline loops: CDR1 SGHRS, CDR2 YFSETQ. The CDR3 is made up of 15 amino acids. The CDR3 loop is CASSLGGHSNQPQHF. Here the CDR3 DNA reads TGCGCCAGCAGCTTGGGTGGGCATAGCAATCAGCCCCAGCATTTT. The whole variable domain, remainder taken from reference TRBV5-1 and TRBJ1-5, is KAGVTQTPRYLIKTRGQQVTLSCSPISGHRSVSWYQQTPGQGLQFLFEYFSETQRNKGNFPGRFSGRQFSNSRSEMNVSTLELGDSALYLCASSLGGHSNQPQHFGDGTRLSIL.

The V gene is TRBV28, the J gene TRBJ1-1; a possible D gene is TRBD1 (5 bases). Germline V CDR1 and CDR2: MDHEN, SYDVKM. CDR3 size: 12 residues. Trimming removed 4 bases from V and 13 bases from J, with 16 bases in between. CDR3 bases: TGTGCCAGCAGTTCTCCCTCCGGTAGGGGTTTCTTT. The encoded protein is CASSSPSGRGFF. The entire variable domain, with the rest obtained from reference TRBV28 and TRBJ1-1, is as follows: DVKVTQSSRYLVKRTGEKVFLECVQDMDHENMFWYRQDPGLGLRLIYFSYDVKMKEKGDIPEGYSVSREKKERFSLILESASTNQTSMYLCASSSPSGRGFFGQGTRLTVV.

V is TRBV15 and J is TRBJ2-5; D call uncertain. The CDR3 has 15 residues. Trimming cost V 6 bases and J 4 bases, with 18 bases left between them. In germline, CDR1 is LNHNV, CDR2 YYDKDF (reference sequence). DNA of the CDR3: TGTGCCACCAGGGCACGTACCGCCTCCCCAGAGACCCAGTACTTC. Residues: CATRARTASPETQYF.

The chain carries TRBV30 and TRBJ1-1; D is unresolved. This CDR3 has 13 amino acids. V was clipped by 1 base and J by 4 bases, with 10 bases between them. Germline V gene sequence: CDR1 GTSNPN, CDR2 SVGIG (reference sequence). CDR3: CAWSGGGGTEAFF. In DNA form, the CDR3 reads TGTGCCTGGAGTGGTGGCGGTGGCACTGAAGCTTTCTTT.

The chain is built from TRBV28 and TRBJ2-6; 9 bases fit TRBD1. In germline, CDR1 is MDHEN, CDR2 SYDVKM. CDR3 length equals 18 residues. The V gene end was trimmed by 5 bases and the J gene end by 4 bases; junction bases not matched to a gene: 12. The CDR3 here is CASSPQGQGPSGANVLTF. Here the CDR3 DNA reads TGTGCCAGCAGTCCCCAGGGACAGGGACCTTCGGGGGCCAACGTCCTGACTTTC.

The chain uses TRBV6-5 and TRBJ2-2; D is perhaps TRBD1 (6 bases). The CDR3 consists of 15 residues. With 6 bases removed from V and 4 bases from J, the gap between germline ends came to 15 bases. The V gene's germline CDR1 is MNHEY and CDR2 SVGAGI. CDR3 amino acids: CASRQGSRTTGELFF. As DNA, the CDR3 is TGTGCCAGCAGGCAGGGGAGTCGTACCACCGGGGAGCTGTTTTTT.

This clone showed up just once. This rearrangement joins TRBV19 to TRBJ2-7; no reliable D call. Germline-derived CDR1 and CDR2 are LNHDA and SQIVND (reference sequence). The CDR3 spans 13 residues. With 3 bases removed from V and 2 bases from J, the gap between germline ends came to 8 bases. The CDR3 nucleotides are TGTGCCAGTAGTATTAGAGGCCCCTACGAGCAGTACTTC. Its translation is CASSIRGPYEQYF.

This sequence joins TRBV19 and TRBJ2-1; 9 bases align to TRBD2. CDR3 length equals 16 residues. CDR1 LNHDA and CDR2 SQIVND come from the germline V gene (reference sequence). V gave up 5 bases and J gave up 2 bases; unmatched junction bases: 7. This CDR3 is CASSPFGGRAYNEQFF. Here the CDR3 DNA reads TGTGCCAGTAGTCCTTTTGGCGGGAGGGCCTACAATGAGCAGTTCTTC.

The CDR3, as DNA: TGTGCCAGCAGCCAAGGAGGGCAGGGCACTGAAGCTTTCTTT. Protein: CASSQGGQGTEAFF. V gene TRBV7-2 combines with J gene TRBJ1-1, with D possibly TRBD1 on 5 matching bases. Germline lookup yields CDR1 SGHTA and CDR2 FQGNSA. This CDR3 is built from 14 residues. Trimming left V 5 bases short and J 4 bases short, with 14 bases between.

This chain connects TRBV5-4 to TRBJ2-1; 8 nucleotides agree with TRBD2. V lost 4 bases to trimming and J lost 7 bases; unmatched junction nucleotides: 10. This CDR3 is 15 amino acids long. The germline V gene encodes CDR1 SGHNT and CDR2 YYREEE (reference sequence). CDR3 region: CASSEKRGRANEQFF. The CDR3 DNA follows: TGTGCCAGCAGCGAAAAGCGGGGGAGAGCGAATGAGCAGTTCTTC.

The chain couples TRBV29-1 to TRBJ1-1; D ambiguous. V was trimmed by 4 bases and J by 3 bases, leaving 9 bases between them. This CDR3 is 12 amino acids long. CDR1 SQVTM and CDR2 ANQGSEA come from the germline V gene. The CDR3 DNA reads TGCAGCGTTGGGTGGGGAGACACTGAAGCTTTCTTT. Translation: CSVGWGDTEAFF.

The chain recombines TRBV28 with TRBJ2-1; 7 positions agree with TRBD2. The CDR3 totals 15 residues. J gave up 4 bases and V 7 bases, and 10 bases lay outside the gene matches. Germline-derived CDR1 and CDR2 are MDHEN and SYDVKM. CDR3 coding DNA: TGTGCCAGCACTAGAAGCGGGGAGAGGTACAATGAGCAGTTCTTC. It encodes CASTRSGERYNEQFF.

The rearrangement links TRBV7-2 to TRBJ2-1, with TRBD2 matching 8 bases. The CDR3 spans 16 residues. Germline V gene lookup returns CDR1 SGHTA and CDR2 FQGNSA. V lost 1 base, J lost 4 bases, and 6 bases stayed unmatched. This CDR3 reads CASSLGPERGYNEQFF. CDR3 DNA: TGTGCCAGCAGCTTAGGCCCTGAGCGGGGGTACAATGAGCAGTTCTTC.

The CDR3, as DNA: TGCAGCGTTGCCGGACAGGGGGTCTACGAGCAGTACTTC. This codes for CSVAGQGVYEQYF. The gene calls are TRBV29-1 and TRBJ2-7; TRBD1 matches 10 bases. CDR3 size: 13 residues. The ends lost 4 bases at V and 3 bases at J; junction bases unmatched: 3. Germline V gene sequence: CDR1 SQVTM, CDR2 ANQGSEA.

The V and J genes are TRBV20-1 and TRBJ2-5, with 7 bases identical to TRBD1. The CDR3 has 16 amino acids. The V gene's germline CDR1 is DFQATT and CDR2 SNEGSKA (reference sequence). V dropped 3 bases and J dropped 2; count of bases not matched to a gene: 12. CDR3 in amino acids: CSASSSGTEGQETQYF. The CDR3 bases are TGCAGTGCTAGTTCCTCCGGGACAGAGGGGCAAGAGACCCAGTACTTC.

In its sample, this clone was seen once. V gene TRBV7-8 combines with J gene TRBJ1-2; D gene unclear. Trimming took 5 bases from V and 0 from J, leaving 10 bases between them. Germline CDR1 is SGHVS and CDR2 is FQNEAQ. CDR3 length equals 14 residues. The CDR3 nucleotides read TGTGCCAGCAGCCCTAGACCCACTAACTATGGCTACACCTTC. The encoded protein is CASSPRPTNYGYTF. Together with reference TRBV7-8 and TRBJ1-2, the CDR3 gives the full variable domain: GAGVSQSPRYKVAKRGQDVALRCDPISGHVSLFWYQQALGQGPEFLTYFQNEAQLDKSGLPSDRFFAERPEGSVSTLKIQRTQQEDSAVYLCASSPRPTNYGYTFGSGTRLTVV.

This clone turned up a few times. The chain uses TRBV7-6 and TRBJ2-7; D possibly corresponds to TRBD2 (6 bases). V was clipped by 0 bases and J by 5 bases, with 8 bases between them. The germline CDR1 and CDR2 sequences are SGHVS and FNYEAQ. The CDR3 runs 13 residues. The CDR3 DNA is TGTGCCAGCAGCTTAGCGCGGGGCGACGAGCAGTACTTC. Translation: CASSLARGDEQYF. The entire variable domain, with the rest obtained from reference TRBV7-6 and TRBJ2-7, is as follows: GAGVSQSPRYKVTKRGQDVALRCDPISGHVSLYWYRQALGQGPEFLTYFNYEAQQDKSGLPNDRFSAERPEGSISTLTIQRTEQRDSAMYRCASSLARGDEQYFGPGTRLTVT.

This clone has just one count. The gene calls are TRBV5-4 and TRBJ2-1, with TRBD2 matching 9 bases. Germline CDR1 and CDR2: SGHNT and YYREEE (reference sequence). The CDR3 length is 15 residues. With 0 bases clipped from V and 7 bases from J, the junction kept 5 bases outside the gene matches. The CDR3 DNA follows: TGTGCCAGCAGCTTGGATAGCGGGAGTCCTAATGAGCAGTTCTTC. This encodes CASSLDSGSPNEQFF. Looking up the rest from reference TRBV5-4 and TRBJ2-1 gives the full variable domain: ETGVTQSPTHLIKTRGQQVTLRCSSQSGHNTVSWYQQALGQGPQFIFQYYREEENGRGNFPPRFSGLQFPNYSSELNVNALELDDSALYLCASSLDSGSPNEQFFGPGTRLTVL.

The V gene is TRBV2, the J gene TRBJ1-1; 10 nucleotides align to TRBD1. This CDR3 has 17 amino acids. Per the germline V gene, CDR1 is SNHLY and CDR2 is FYNNEI. Trimming removed 2 bases from V and 5 bases from J; junction bases left unmatched: 11. The CDR3 sequence: CASSERTGGMKGTEAFF. The CDR3 DNA reads as TGTGCCAGCAGTGAAAGGACAGGGGGTATGAAGGGAACTGAAGCTTTCTTT.

The chain has TRBV7-3 and TRBJ1-1, with D uncertain. Trimming took 2 bases from V and 1 from J, leaving 23 bases between them. This CDR3 is 19 amino acids long. Per the germline V gene, CDR1 is SGHTA and CDR2 is FQGTGA. Here the CDR3 reads CASSLFYLSGRTKNTEAFF. CDR3 DNA: TGTGCCAGCAGCTTATTTTATCTCTCCGGACGGACTAAGAACACTGAAGCTTTCTTT.

The chain has TRBV12-5 and TRBJ1-1, with D possibly being TRBD1 (5 bases). CDR1 LGHNT and CDR2 FRNRAP come from the germline V gene. The V end lost 2 bases, the J end lost 0 bases, and 13 bases lay between the germline ends. The CDR3 is 16 amino acids. CDR3 region: CASGLFTGRMNTEAFF. CDR3 sequence (DNA): TGTGCTAGTGGTTTGTTTACAGGAAGGATGAACACTGAAGCTTTCTTT.

This chain joins TRBV9 and TRBJ2-3, with 8 bases fitting TRBD2. The CDR3 loop spans 19 amino acids. CDR1 is SGDLS, CDR2 YYNGEE, per germline. Germline trimming cut 0 bases from V and 0 bases from J; bases unmatched to any gene: 12. CDR3 DNA: TGTGCCAGCAGCGTAGAGGGGGGACTAGTCGACTATAGCACAGATACGCAGTATTTT. This translates into CASSVEGGLVDYSTDTQYF.